This TCR beta chain was identified in a study of shared clonotypes between healthy human individuals. Study context: CD4 naive cells filled three plates per donor, CD4 memory three, CD8 naive two and CD8 memory one.

Germline V gene sequence: CDR1 SGHAT, CDR2 FQNNGV. V was trimmed by 1 base and J by 0 bases, leaving 10 bases between them. The CDR3 loop spans 17 amino acids. Several immunoSEQ plates received, in even portions, the genomic DNA of each subset. In replicate PCRs of sorted subsets, roughly 190 ng DNA, tens of thousands of T cell genomes, was used. Profiling relied on immunoSEQ multiplex PCR, and the TCRdb table lists in-frame clones only, not all of them. The sample has under 2,500,000 clones, approximately 94% seen once. Sequenced input: naive CD4+ T cells sorted from blood. Described subset: CD45RA+ positively selected. The V gene is TRBV11-2, the J gene TRBJ1-6; D not resolved. The receptor was isolated from a man aged 18 to 30 in good health. In DNA, the CDR3 is TGTGCCAGCAGCTTAGGTCAGCTCAGCTCCTATAATTCACCCCTCCACTTT. Translating gives CASSLGQLSSYNSPLHF.